Following are 24 T cell receptor beta chains from one sample sequenced in a study of T cells in localized non-small cell lung cancer. Clones were sequenced by immunoSEQ multiplex PCR, and TCRdb holds only the in-frame ones, with some missing. The table shows just under 80,000 clones, with approximately 80% occurring only once. Sequencing used peripheral blood, obtained before any cancer treatment. The receptor source for this set is a female donor of 60 years or more with stage I lung adenocarcinoma.

This clone occurred a few times. The chain couples TRBV19 to TRBJ1-1, with D unresolved. The V and J ends lost 6 bases and 0 bases respectively, with 14 bases between them. Germline CDR1 LNHDA, CDR2 SQIVND (reference sequence). The CDR3 sequence is 15 residues long. The CDR3 here is CASSNDGEVNTEAFF. The CDR3 DNA reads TGTGCCAGTAGCAACGATGGGGAGGTGAACACTGAAGCTTTCTTT.

This clone was seen at least ten times. The chain joins TRBV5-4 to TRBJ1-1; D is uncertain. Trimming removed 7 bases at V and 0 bases at J, with 13 bases between. There are 14 residues in the CDR3. Germline CDR1 reads SGHNT; CDR2 reads YYREEE (reference sequence). CDR3 sequence: CASYSSGMNTEAFF. DNA of the CDR3: TGTGCCAGCTACTCTTCTGGGATGAACACTGAAGCTTTCTTT.

The chain couples TRBV5-1 to TRBJ1-6; D ambiguous. There are 18 residues in the CDR3. With 4 bases removed from V and 2 bases from J, the gap between germline ends came to 19 bases. CDR1 SGHRS and CDR2 YFSETQ come from the germline V gene. The CDR3: CASSDAAVSGPYNSPLHF. DNA of the CDR3: TGCGCCAGCAGCGACGCTGCCGTGAGCGGGCCCTATAATTCACCCCTCCACTTT. The complete variable domain, with remaining parts taken from reference TRBV5-1 and TRBJ1-6, reads KAGVTQTPRYLIKTRGQQVTLSCSPISGHRSVSWYQQTPGQGLQFLFEYFSETQRNKGNFPGRFSGRQFSNSRSEMNVSTLELGDSALYLCASSDAAVSGPYNSPLHFGNGTRLTVT.

This clone showed up just a few times. The V and J genes are TRBV10-2 and TRBJ1-1; D is unresolved. V lost 3 bases, J lost 2 bases, and 4 bases lay in between. Germline lookup yields CDR1 WSHSY and CDR2 SAAADI. The CDR3 is made up of 12 amino acids. CDR3 protein: CASSELNTEAFF. The CDR3 coding sequence is TGCGCCAGCAGTGAACTTAACACTGAAGCTTTCTTT.

The rearrangement links TRBV15 to TRBJ2-1; D is unclear. V lost 0 bases to trimming and J lost 5 bases, with 5 bases between them. CDR3 size: 13 residues. The germline CDR1 and CDR2 sequences are LNHNV and YYDKDF (reference sequence). The chain's CDR3 is CATSRDRDNEQFF. The CDR3 coding sequence is TGTGCCACCAGCAGAGATCGAGACAATGAGCAGTTCTTC.

CDR3 region: CAWSPRRDRGLQPQHF. As DNA, the CDR3 is TGTGCCTGGAGCCCCAGGAGGGACAGGGGTCTTCAGCCCCAGCATTTT. This chain links TRBV30 with TRBJ1-5; 10 bases agree with TRBD1. The CDR3 has 16 residues. Germline V lookup: CDR1 GTSNPN, CDR2 SVGIG (reference sequence). The junction had 11 bases not matched to a gene; V was cut back by 3 bases and J by 6 bases. Supplemented by reference TRBV30 and TRBJ1-5, the full variable domain reads SQTIHQWPATLVQPVGSPLSLECTVEGTSNPNLYWYRQAAGRGLQLLFYSVGIGQISSEVPQNLSASRPQDRQFILSSKKLLLSDSGFYLCAWSPRRDRGLQPQHFGDGTRLSIL.

This chain uses TRBV11-1 with TRBJ2-2, with TRBD1 matching 11 bases. CDR3 length equals 15 residues. The V gene end was trimmed by 6 bases and the J gene end by 2 bases; junction bases not matched to a gene: 2. The germline CDR1 and CDR2 sequences are SGHAT and FQDESV (reference sequence). Here the CDR3 reads CASRWTGGNTGELFF. DNA of the CDR3: TGTGCCAGCAGATGGACAGGGGGCAACACCGGGGAGCTGTTTTTT.

The rearrangement uses TRBV5-1 and TRBJ2-2; 8 bases align to TRBD2. The CDR3 totals 16 residues. Germline V lookup: CDR1 SGHRS, CDR2 YFSETQ. V lost 2 bases to trimming and J lost 6 bases; unmatched junction nucleotides: 9. The CDR3, as DNA: TGCGCCAGCAGCTTTAGAAGCGGGAGCGGGGCCGGGGAGCTGTTTTTT. This sequence encodes CASSFRSGSGAGELFF. Complete variable domain (other parts from reference TRBV5-1 and TRBJ2-2): KAGVTQTPRYLIKTRGQQVTLSCSPISGHRSVSWYQQTPGQGLQFLFEYFSETQRNKGNFPGRFSGRQFSNSRSEMNVSTLELGDSALYLCASSFRSGSGAGELFFGEGSRLTVL.

This chain links TRBV13 with TRBJ2-4; D unclear. Trimming took off 4 bases at V and 0 bases at J, with 10 bases between the two ends. Germline loops: CDR1 PRHDT, CDR2 FYEKMQ (reference sequence). This CDR3 has 15 residues. CDR3 DNA sequence: TGTGCCAGCAGCTCCCTCGTGGTAGCCAAAAACATTCAGTACTTC. It is translated as CASSSLVVAKNIQYF.

The chain employs TRBV6-1 and TRBJ1-1, with D uncertain. The CDR3 spans 11 residues. V was shortened by 8 bases and J by 4 bases, with 8 bases between the two germline ends. Germline loops: CDR1 MNHNS, CDR2 SASEGT. CDR3 residues: CASYEGTEAFF. Here the CDR3 DNA reads TGTGCCAGCTACGAAGGCACTGAAGCTTTCTTT.

This clone was detected a few times. The genes are TRBV9 and TRBJ2-5; D may be TRBD2 (6 bases). Germline lookup yields CDR1 SGDLS and CDR2 YYNGEE. The CDR3 runs to 14 residues. V gave up 0 bases and J gave up 9 bases, with 15 bases separating them. CDR3 DNA sequence: TGTGCCAGCAGCGTAGCCCCCAGGGAGGAGGCCCAGTACTTC. Residues: CASSVAPREEAQYF. The full variable domain, with the rest looked up from reference TRBV9 and TRBJ2-5, is DSGVTQTPKHLITATGQRVTLRCSPRSGDLSVYWYQQSLDQGLQFLIQYYNGEERAKGNILERFSAQQFPDLHSELNLSSLELGDSALYFCASSVAPREEAQYFGPGTRLLVL.

The chain combines TRBV7-9 with TRBJ1-1, with a possible D match to TRBD1 (6 bases). With 8 bases removed from V and 0 bases from J, the gap between germline ends came to 10 bases. Germline CDR1 is SEHNR and CDR2 is FQNEAQ (reference sequence). This CDR3 has 13 residues. This CDR3 is CASGDTMNTEAFF. CDR3 bases: TGTGCCAGCGGGGACACCATGAACACTGAAGCTTTCTTT. The entire variable domain, with the rest obtained from reference TRBV7-9 and TRBJ1-1, is as follows: DTGVSQNPRHKITKRGQNVTFRCDPISEHNRLYWYRQTLGQGPEFLTYFQNEAQLEKSRLLSDRFSAERPKGSFSTLEIQRTEQGDSAMYLCASGDTMNTEAFFGQGTRLTVV.

This chain uses TRBV19 with TRBJ1-1, with 7 bases matching TRBD1. Germline V gives CDR1 LNHDA, CDR2 SQIVND (reference sequence). This CDR3 has 16 residues. The junction had 9 bases not matched to a gene; V was cut back by 4 bases and J by 1 base. The CDR3 DNA sequence: TGTGCCAGTAGTAGAAACAGGGGCGATTCGAACACTGAAGCTTTCTTT. Its protein is CASSRNRGDSNTEAFF. The variable domain in full, with the rest retrieved from reference TRBV19 and TRBJ1-1, is DGGITQSPKYLFRKEGQNVTLSCEQNLNHDAMYWYRQDPGQGLRLIYYSQIVNDFQKGDIAEGYSVSREKKESFPLTVTSAQKNPTAFYLCASSRNRGDSNTEAFFGQGTRLTVV.

As to this clone: Other nucleotide sequences from this sample produce the same CDR3. The chain has TRBV6-5 and TRBJ2-5; unclear D gene. Between the trimmed V and J ends, which lost 5 bases and 5 bases, there was a span of 6 bases. Looked up from germline, CDR1 is MNHEY and CDR2 is SVGAGI. CDR3 length equals 11 residues. The CDR3 bases are TGTGCCAGCAGTACTGGGGAGACCCAGTACTTC. Its protein is CASSTGETQYF.

J is TRBJ2-7 and V is TRBV6-5, with D unclear. This CDR3 has 14 amino acids. Germline CDR1 is MNHEY and CDR2 is SVGAGI. V lost 6 bases, J lost 2 bases, and 14 bases lay in between. The CDR3 DNA is TGTGCCAGCAGGTTGGGTACACTCGCCTACGAGCAGTACTTC. Translated: CASRLGTLAYEQYF.

The V and J genes are TRBV28 and TRBJ1-3; D perhaps matches TRBD1 (5 bases). The CDR3 runs 15 residues. The ends were cut back, 3 bases at V and 1 base at J, with 10 bases in the middle. Germline V gene sequence: CDR1 MDHEN, CDR2 SYDVKM. The CDR3 coding sequence is TGTGCCAGCAGTTTGCAGGGTCGGTCTGGAAACACCATATATTTT. Protein product: CASSLQGRSGNTIYF.

V is TRBV7-8 and J is TRBJ2-2; the D gene could be TRBD1 or TRBD2 (5 bases each). This CDR3 comprises 18 residues. Germline-derived CDR1 and CDR2 are SGHVS and FQNEAQ. Trimming took off 7 bases at V and 6 bases at J, with 27 bases between the two ends. CDR3 residues: CASTRILGTPSTPGELFF. In DNA form, the CDR3 reads TGTGCCAGCACCCGAATCCTGGGGACCCCATCCACACCCGGGGAGCTGTTTTTT.

The rearrangement uses TRBV27 and TRBJ2-6; D is uncertain. In germline, CDR1 is MNHEY, CDR2 SMNVEV (reference sequence). The CDR3 loop spans 16 amino acids. Trimming took 10 bases from V and 0 from J, leaving 16 bases between them. The CDR3, as DNA: TGTGCCACAGCTTACCTACTAACCTCTGGGGCCAACGTCCTGACTTTC. Residues: CATAYLLTSGANVLTF.

In this sample, this clone turned up once. V usage is TRBV4-3 and J usage is TRBJ1-1; 7 bases agree with TRBD1. V shed 4 bases, J shed 5 bases, and the junction held 10 bases outside the gene matches. CDR1 LGHNA and CDR2 YSLEER come from the germline V gene. This CDR3 has 15 residues. DNA for the CDR3: TGCGCCAGCAGCCGCCAGACAGGGCCGGCTACTGAAGCTTTCTTT. Encoded protein: CASSRQTGPATEAFF.

This clone was counted once. V and J are TRBV5-1 and TRBJ2-1; 7 nucleotides align to TRBD1. Germline loops: CDR1 SGHRS, CDR2 YFSETQ. Trimming at V came to 4 bases and at J to 5 bases, leaving 12 bases not matched to a gene. The CDR3 is 16 amino acids. CDR3 nucleotides: TGCGCCAGCAGCGGAAACAGGGGAGTGAGCGACAATGAGCAGTTCTTC. This sequence encodes CASSGNRGVSDNEQFF.

The chain is built from TRBV5-1 and TRBJ2-7; 7 positions agree with TRBD1. The CDR3 is 13 residues long. Trimming cost V 4 bases and J 2 bases; bases outside gene matches: 3. Germline values: CDR1 SGHRS, CDR2 YFSETQ. The CDR3 loop is CASSRQGAYEQYF. The CDR3 coding sequence is TGCGCCAGCAGCCGGCAGGGGGCCTACGAGCAGTACTTC.

The chain links TRBV27 to TRBJ2-1; TRBD2 aligns across 11 bases. The germline CDR1 and CDR2 sequences are MNHEY and SMNVEV (reference sequence). This CDR3 contains 17 residues. V dropped 2 bases and J dropped 4; count of bases not matched to a gene: 7. As DNA, the CDR3 is TGTGCCAGCAGTTTACGGCTAGCGGGAGGCCAGTACAATGAGCAGTTCTTC. Amino acids: CASSLRLAGGQYNEQFF.

This CDR3 reads CASSQDGGSGTTDTQYF. Here the CDR3 DNA reads TGCGCCAGCAGCCAAGATGGGGGTAGCGGAACCACAGATACGCAGTATTTT. The rearrangement joins TRBV4-1 to TRBJ2-3, with D possibly being TRBD2 (6 bases). Deletions cut 0 bases from V and 2 bases from J, with 15 bases between. Germline lookup yields CDR1 MGHRA and CDR2 YSYEKL. This CDR3 spans 17 amino acids.

The gene calls are TRBV18 and TRBJ2-2, with unresolved D. V was cut by 2 bases and J by 4 bases, with 17 bases left in between. Germline V lookup: CDR1 KGHSH, CDR2 LQKENI. The CDR3 length is 17 residues. CDR3 sequence reads: CASSPGSPRVPTGELFF. The CDR3 DNA reads TGTGCCAGCTCACCAGGATCTCCTAGGGTACCCACCGGGGAGCTGTTTTTT.